This TCR beta chain was documented in a study of regulatory T cells in long-lasting Graves disease. HTBI primers from iRepertoire and Arm-PCR of CDR3 regions yielded the TCR beta libraries. TCRdb independently ran MiXCR on the multiplex PCR reads; one entry per CDR3 protein. The sample contains about 460,000 distinct CDR3 sequences, about 15% of which appear only once. Germline loops: CDR1 SGHTA, CDR2 FQGTGA. The CDR3 has 17 amino acids. The trim removed 3 bases at V and 1 base at J, leaving 3 bases unmatched. Time point specified: newly diagnosed GD, antithyroid drugs for less than 3 months. RNA from PBMCs was the source of the TCR library. These records were also assigned to another study, of T cells in Graves' hyperthyroidism and ophthalmopathy.

V is TRBV7-3 and J is TRBJ2-2, with 12 bases aligning to TRBD2. This TCR was sampled from a woman between 50 and 59 years old with Graves disease. Sequenced here: peripheral blood mononuclear cells (PBMCs), sampled at new diagnosis, from a patient treated with antithyroid drugs. The CDR3 here is CASSFPTSGGNTGELFF. The CDR3 nucleotides read TGTGCCAGCAGCTTTCCGACTAGCGGGGGGAACACCGGGGAGCTGTTTTTT.